This T cell receptor beta chain was obtained from a study of shared clonotypes between healthy human individuals. Across the study: The cohort had two women and a few men, ages 18 to 49. Findings and caveats of the study: Read depth was anticipated to influence clonotype sharing among donors. Relative to their counterparts shared across all four donors, non-shared clonotypes exhibited diminished generation probabilities. It was the few donors that limited the genetic and exposure-history diversity represented.

The naive CD8 fraction comprised CD45RO-negative cells positively selected for CCR7 and excluded terminally differentiated effector memory CD45RA+ cells. Germline CDR1 MNHNY, CDR2 SVGAGI (reference sequence). After removal of 6 bases from V and 6 bases from J, the junction contained 4 bases not matched to a gene. This CDR3 has 12 residues. The method was immunoSEQ multiplex PCR; TCRdb's version includes in-frame clones alone and lacks a portion of them. This sample carries some 2 million clones, about 95% of them seen once, and the ten largest clones take 0.85% to 1.2%. A few counts support this clone. Its antigen is not known.

The chain recombines TRBV6-6 with TRBJ1-1, with 7 bases that match TRBD1. The sequence was obtained from a man between 18 and 29 years old in good health. Material for sequencing was naive CD8+ T cells sorted from blood. CDR3 region: CASSHRGSEAFF. CDR3 DNA sequence: TGTGCCAGCAGCCACAGGGGTTCTGAAGCTTTCTTT.